This TCR beta chain comes out of a study of control samples from healthy donors and cancer patients. The CDR3 is 12 residues long. The germline V and J ends were trimmed by 6 bases and 4 bases, with 9 bases remaining between them. Here immunoSEQ multiplex PCR was the method, and the copy in TCRdb shows in-frame clones only, minus some. Among about 63,000 clones listed, around 87% were seen once. The TCR was taken from a woman aged 55 to 70 with lung cancer. Sequencing used PBMCs. The J gene is TRBJ1-1, the V gene TRBV12-3 or TRBV12-4; D gene uncertain. The CDR3, as DNA: TGTGCCAGCAGACAGACGGGCACTGAAGCTTTCTTT. This sequence encodes CASRQTGTEAFF.